Below, 32 T cell receptor beta chains from the same sample are listed, as sequenced in a study of cytotoxic CD8 clonotypes in ibrutinib-treated CLL. Assay: immunoSEQ multiplex PCR; the TCRdb copy retains only in-frame clones and omits some. The table lists some 130,000 clones, about three quarters of them singletons. This material consisted of PBMCs, taken after 24 months of ibrutinib treatment. The receptors originated from a human donor with chronic lymphocytic leukemia.

The gene calls are TRBV7-2 and TRBJ1-2; D not certain. There are 13 residues in the CDR3. Deletions cut 3 bases from V and 0 bases from J, with 5 bases between. The germline gives CDR1 SGHTA, CDR2 FQGNSA. Here the CDR3 DNA reads TGTGCCAGCAGCTTCCCAGCTAACTATGGCTACACCTTC. Translating gives CASSFPANYGYTF. Looking up the rest from reference TRBV7-2 and TRBJ1-2 gives the full variable domain: GAGVSQSPSNKVTEKGKDVELRCDPISGHTALYWYRQSLGQGLEFLIYFQGNSAPDKSGLPSDRFSAERTGGSVSTLTIQRTQQEDSAVYLCASSFPANYGYTFGSGTRLTVV.

This clone was recorded only once. This chain uses TRBV27 with TRBJ2-7; 7 bases are a match to TRBD1. V shed 6 bases and J 0 bases; nucleotides not matched to a gene: 5. The CDR3 consists of 14 residues. Germline CDR1 is MNHEY and CDR2 is SMNVEV (reference sequence). The CDR3 coding sequence is TGTGCCAGCAGAGTGACAGGGAGCTCCTACGAGCAGTACTTC. Translating gives CASRVTGSSYEQYF.

The chain recombines TRBV5-6 with TRBJ1-4, with TRBD1 matching over 7 bases. The CDR3 extends over 15 amino acids. Germline CDR1 SGHDT, CDR2 YYEEEE. V dropped 3 bases and J dropped 7; count of bases not matched to a gene: 9. CDR3 loop: CASSSRTGTLEKLFF. The CDR3 DNA reads TGTGCCAGCAGCTCAAGGACAGGAACGCTTGAAAAACTGTTTTTT.

The V call is TRBV25-1, the J call TRBJ2-3, with D possibly TRBD2 on 5 matching bases. CDR3 length equals 13 residues. Germline-derived CDR1 and CDR2 are MGHDK and SYGVNS. V shed 4 bases and J shed 6 bases, with 11 bases lying between them. The CDR3 DNA sequence: TGTGCCAGCAGTGGGGAGTGGTCGGATACGCAGTATTTT. The encoded protein is CASSGEWSDTQYF.

The chain is built from TRBV5-1 and TRBJ1-1; 9 nucleotides line up with TRBD1. Germline V CDR1 and CDR2: SGHRS, YFSETQ. Trimming cost V 0 bases and J 11 bases; bases outside gene matches: 8. The CDR3 sequence is 14 residues long. CDR3 nucleotides: TGCGCCAGCAGCTTGGTGTCGGGGACAGGGAGCGCTTTCTTT. Translating gives CASSLVSGTGSAFF.

This sequence joins TRBV15 and TRBJ1-2; D is unresolved. The CDR3 is 15 residues long. Germline-derived CDR1 and CDR2 are LNHNV and YYDKDF (reference sequence). Trimming cost V 0 bases and J 4 bases, with 12 bases left between them. The CDR3 is CATSRDKAELYGYTF. The CDR3 DNA reads TGTGCCACCAGCAGAGATAAGGCAGAGCTCTATGGCTACACCTTC.

J is TRBJ1-1 and V is TRBV4-2; D is uncertain. V was clipped by 4 bases and J by 1 base, with 16 bases between them. CDR3 length: 16 amino acids. Per germline, CDR1 LGHNA and CDR2 YNFKEQ. The CDR3 coding sequence is TGTGCCAGCAGCCCAGCGGCCGACACCCCGAACACTGAAGCTTTCTTT. Translating gives CASSPAADTPNTEAFF.

This clone was counted between two and nine times. Other DNA sequences from this sample encode an identical CDR3 as well. V is TRBV28 and J is TRBJ2-7; possibly TRBD1 or TRBD2 for D (5 bases each). The V and J ends lost 3 bases and 4 bases respectively, with 7 bases between them. The CDR3 is 12 residues long. Germline V gene lookup returns CDR1 MDHEN and CDR2 SYDVKM. The CDR3 DNA sequence: TGTGCCAGCAGTTTTTGGGGGTACGAGCAGTACTTC. This sequence encodes CASSFWGYEQYF.

This clone appeared once. The genes are TRBV7-8 and TRBJ2-7, with a weak D call TRBD2 (6 bases). Germline CDR1 reads SGHVS; CDR2 reads FQNEAQ. There are 13 residues in the CDR3. Trimming removed 4 bases at V and 5 bases at J, with 12 bases between. CDR3 DNA sequence: TGTGCCAGCAGCTACGGGGGTGGCAACGAGCAGTACTTC. Translation gives CASSYGGGNEQYF. The variable domain in full, completed from reference TRBV7-8 and TRBJ2-7, reads GAGVSQSPRYKVAKRGQDVALRCDPISGHVSLFWYQQALGQGPEFLTYFQNEAQLDKSGLPSDRFFAERPEGSVSTLKIQRTQQEDSAVYLCASSYGGGNEQYFGPGTRLTVT.

The CDR3 DNA is TGCGCCAGCAGCCAAGGGGGCCACCCGTATAATTCACCCCTCCACTTT. It translates to CASSQGGHPYNSPLHF. V is TRBV4-3 and J is TRBJ1-6; a weak D match, TRBD1 (5 bases). The V and J ends lost 1 base and 4 bases respectively, with 11 bases between them. This CDR3 has 16 residues. CDR1 LGHNA and CDR2 YSLEER come from the germline V gene.

This clone occurred a few times. This rearrangement joins TRBV5-4 to TRBJ1-1, with TRBD1 as a possible D gene (5 bases). The CDR3 spans 12 residues. Per the germline V gene, CDR1 is SGHNT and CDR2 is YYREEE (reference sequence). Trimming removed 2 bases at V and 7 bases at J, with 9 bases between. The CDR3 sequence is CASSFGTHEAFF. The CDR3 bases are TGTGCCAGCAGCTTTGGGACCCATGAAGCTTTCTTT.

This clone was recorded a few times. The chain employs TRBV5-1 and TRBJ2-1; 9 bases match TRBD2. Germline assignment: CDR1 SGHRS and CDR2 YFSETQ. The CDR3 is 12 residues long. V shed 4 bases, J shed 9 bases, and the junction held 2 bases outside the gene matches. The CDR3 DNA reads TGCGCCAGCAGCCCGCGGGGGGGTGAGCAGTTCTTC. Translated, it gives CASSPRGGEQFF.

The chain recombines TRBV5-7 with TRBJ2-1; maybe TRBD1 (6 bases). TRBV5-7 is marked as an open reading frame, function uncertain. There are 16 residues in the CDR3. Deletions cut 7 bases from V and 4 bases from J, with 21 bases between. The chain's CDR3 is CASRTPPRGIYNEQFF. CDR3 coding DNA: TGTGCCAGCCGGACACCACCCAGGGGAATTTACAATGAGCAGTTCTTC.

This sequence joins TRBV5-1 and TRBJ2-7; TRBD1 matches 10 bases. Looked up from germline, CDR1 is SGHRS and CDR2 is YFSETQ. V lost 4 bases, J lost 6 bases, and 4 bases stayed unmatched. The CDR3 spans 13 residues. The CDR3 loop is CASSPGQGFEQYF. DNA of the CDR3: TGCGCCAGCAGCCCGGGACAGGGGTTCGAGCAGTACTTC.

This chain links TRBV19 with TRBJ2-3, with 8 bases lining up with TRBD2. V lost 5 bases to trimming and J lost 1 base; unmatched junction nucleotides: 8. The CDR3 has 16 amino acids. Germline V CDR1 and CDR2: LNHDA, SQIVND (reference sequence). DNA for the CDR3: TGTGCCAGTAGTCCCCGAGCGGGAGAGGGCACAGATACGCAGTATTTT. Residues: CASSPRAGEGTDTQYF.

The gene calls are TRBV19 and TRBJ1-5, with D perhaps matching TRBD1 (6 bases). From germline, CDR1 is LNHDA and CDR2 SQIVND (reference sequence). V lost 10 bases to trimming and J lost 8 bases, with 18 bases between them. The CDR3 has 13 amino acids. This CDR3 is CATLGGVGKPQHF. Here the CDR3 DNA reads TGTGCCACCCTAGGGGGGGTGGGCAAGCCCCAGCATTTT.

J is TRBJ1-1 and V is TRBV10-3, with D uncertain. This CDR3 is built from 12 residues. V was shortened by 4 bases and J by 1 base, with 4 bases between the two germline ends. Per the germline V gene, CDR1 is ENHRY and CDR2 is SYGVKD. The CDR3 DNA is TGTGCCATCAGTGGGGGGAACACTGAAGCTTTCTTT. The encoded protein is CAISGGNTEAFF.

The genes are TRBV5-6 and TRBJ1-1, with 11 nucleotides matching TRBD1. J gave up 8 bases and V 1 base, and 10 bases lay outside the gene matches. Germline V gene sequence: CDR1 SGHDT, CDR2 YYEEEE. The CDR3 length is 16 residues. The CDR3 region has the DNA TGTGCCAGCAGCTTGTGGGGGGACAGGGGGTCCCTGGAAGCTTTCTTT. Protein: CASSLWGDRGSLEAFF. Full variable domain (rest looked up from reference TRBV5-6 and TRBJ1-1): DAGVTQSPTHLIKTRGQQVTLRCSPKSGHDTVSWYQQALGQGPQFIFQYYEEEERQRGNFPDRFSGHQFPNYSSELNVNALLLGDSALYLCASSLWGDRGSLEAFFGQGTRLTVV.

The CDR3 sequence is CASSDGRQRETQYF. The CDR3 bases are TGTGCCAGCAGTGACGGCCGGCAACGAGAGACCCAGTACTTC. The chain carries TRBV2 and TRBJ2-5; no clear D. This CDR3 has 14 amino acids. Looked up from germline, CDR1 is SNHLY and CDR2 is FYNNEI. V was shortened by 3 bases and J by 4 bases, with 12 bases between the two germline ends.

The chain has TRBV11-1 and TRBJ2-7; D is possibly TRBD1 or TRBD2 (5 bases each). The CDR3 covers 14 residues. The germline gives CDR1 SGHAT, CDR2 FQDESV (reference sequence). V was trimmed by 1 base and J by 2 bases, leaving 9 bases between them. The CDR3 region is CASSLGGTAYEQYF. CDR3 sequence (DNA): TGTGCCAGCAGCTTAGGGGGGACCGCCTACGAGCAGTACTTC.

The chain employs TRBV15 and TRBJ2-3; 10 positions agree with TRBD1. With V trimmed by 2 bases and J by 4 bases, 3 bases remained unmatched. Germline CDR1 reads LNHNV; CDR2 reads YYDKDF (reference sequence). The CDR3 is made up of 15 amino acids. CDR3 residues: CATSRRQGAADTQYF. The CDR3 DNA reads TGTGCCACCAGCAGAAGACAGGGGGCGGCAGATACGCAGTATTTT.

This chain uses TRBV2 with TRBJ1-5, with TRBD1 as a possible D gene (5 bases). Trimming left V 1 base short and J 14 bases short, with 15 bases between. Germline V CDR1 and CDR2: SNHLY, FYNNEI. The CDR3 spans 13 residues. The CDR3 sequence is CASSEGWGWGEHF. CDR3 DNA: TGTGCCAGCAGTGAAGGTTGGGGCTGGGGCGAGCATTTT.

This chain connects TRBV7-2 to TRBJ2-3, with 8 bases identical to TRBD2. The CDR3 loop spans 16 amino acids. Germline V lookup: CDR1 SGHTA, CDR2 FQGNSA. The junction had 3 bases not matched to a gene; V was cut back by 0 bases and J by 1 base. CDR3 nucleotides: TGTGCCAGCAGCTTAGCCCAACTAGCGGGCACAGATACGCAGTATTTT. Translation gives CASSLAQLAGTDTQYF.

The chain links TRBV5-4 to TRBJ2-5; possible D gene TRBD1, 6 bases. This CDR3 region has 14 residues. The V end was cut by 3 bases, the J end by 4 bases, with 13 bases between. Germline V gene lookup returns CDR1 SGHNT and CDR2 YYREEE (reference sequence). The CDR3 spells CASSSDRYGETQYF. Written as DNA, the CDR3 is TGTGCCAGCAGCTCCGACAGGTATGGAGAGACCCAGTACTTC.

CDR3: CASSLARLAINTGELFF. The CDR3 nucleotides read TGTGCCAGCAGCTTAGCCCGACTAGCGATCAACACCGGGGAGCTGTTTTTT. The chain joins TRBV7-9 to TRBJ2-2; TRBD2 matches at 8 bases. There are 17 residues in the CDR3. V gave up 0 bases and J gave up 2 bases; unmatched junction bases: 5. Germline V gene data show CDR1 as SEHNR and CDR2 as FQNEAQ (reference sequence).

This clone was seen a single time. This chain uses TRBV6-6 with TRBJ2-7; D remains ambiguous. The CDR3 contains 13 residues. Trimming removed 0 bases at V and 3 bases at J, with 6 bases between. CDR1 MNHNY and CDR2 SVGAGI come from the germline V gene (reference sequence). CDR3 amino acids: CASSYSISYEQYF. As DNA, the CDR3 is TGTGCCAGCAGTTACTCGATTAGCTACGAGCAGTACTTC.

V is TRBV9 and J is TRBJ1-1; 8 nucleotides match TRBD1. The CDR3 runs to 14 residues. Trimming took 4 bases from V and 4 from J; bases not matched to a gene: 6. Germline-derived CDR1 and CDR2 are SGDLS and YYNGEE. The CDR3 loop is CASSQTGAGTEAFF. CDR3 nucleotides: TGTGCCAGCAGCCAGACAGGGGCGGGCACTGAAGCTTTCTTT.

CDR3 bases: TGCGCCAGCGGGTCGACAGGGGAATCCGGCTACACCTTC. It translates to CASGSTGESGYTF. The V gene is TRBV5-1, the J gene TRBJ1-2, with 8 bases fitting TRBD1. The germline V gene encodes CDR1 SGHRS and CDR2 YFSETQ. Trimming cost V 7 bases and J 8 bases; bases outside gene matches: 10. The CDR3 is made up of 13 amino acids.

V usage is TRBV29-1 and J usage is TRBJ2-5; no clear D gene. With 6 bases removed from V and 4 bases from J, the gap between germline ends came to 9 bases. The CDR3 loop spans 11 amino acids. Germline-derived CDR1 and CDR2 are SQVTM and ANQGSEA. CDR3 sequence: CSVPRGETQYF. The CDR3 nucleotides are TGCAGCGTCCCCCGTGGAGAGACCCAGTACTTC.

This clone has more than one count but fewer than ten. Written as DNA, the CDR3 is TGTGCCAGCAGCTTGGGTCCAGGGGACGAGACCCAGTACTTC. Its protein is CASSLGPGDETQYF. The chain joins TRBV5-5 to TRBJ2-5; tentatively, D is TRBD1 (6 bases). Germline CDR1 SGHKS, CDR2 YYEKEE (reference sequence). The CDR3 sequence is 14 residues long. Trimming removed 0 bases at V and 5 bases at J, with 11 bases between.

The chain's CDR3 is CATRGGGGNTIYF. Written as DNA, the CDR3 is TGTGCCACCCGAGGGGGCGGGGGAAACACCATATATTTT. This chain joins TRBV28 and TRBJ1-3, with 7 nucleotides matching TRBD1. Trimming at V came to 10 bases and at J to 4 bases, leaving 7 bases not matched to a gene. The CDR3 length is 13 residues. In germline, CDR1 is MDHEN, CDR2 SYDVKM.

The V and J genes are TRBV9 and TRBJ2-7; D is perhaps TRBD2 (6 bases). CDR3 length: 15 residues. The V gene lost 0 bases and the J gene lost 2 bases, with 12 bases spanning the gap. The germline V gene encodes CDR1 SGDLS and CDR2 YYNGEE. CDR3 sequence: CASSVATGVPYEQYF. For the CDR3, the DNA is TGTGCCAGCAGCGTAGCCACGGGGGTGCCCTACGAGCAGTACTTC.